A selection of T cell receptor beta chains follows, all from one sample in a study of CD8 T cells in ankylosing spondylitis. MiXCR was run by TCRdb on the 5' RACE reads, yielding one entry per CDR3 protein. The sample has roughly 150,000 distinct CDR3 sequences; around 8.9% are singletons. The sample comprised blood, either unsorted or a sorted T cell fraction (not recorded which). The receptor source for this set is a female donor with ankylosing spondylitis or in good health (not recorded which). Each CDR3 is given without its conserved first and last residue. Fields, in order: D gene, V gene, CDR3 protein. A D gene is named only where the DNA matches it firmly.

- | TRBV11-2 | ASSLKGGGTGELF
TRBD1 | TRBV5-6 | ASSFRDRGQGEQY
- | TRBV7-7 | ASSLREYNEQF
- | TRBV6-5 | ASILTGAGELF
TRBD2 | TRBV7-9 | AILAGDTGELF
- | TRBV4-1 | ASSQEEAGGNQPQH
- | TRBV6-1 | ASRDYEQY
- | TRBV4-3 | ASSQGWSPNEQF
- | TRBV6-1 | ASSPLMQEETQY
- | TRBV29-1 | SVVEESYEQY
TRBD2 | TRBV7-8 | ASSSGTSGSEQY
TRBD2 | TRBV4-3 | ASSQGSLTSGYNEQF
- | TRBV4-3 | ASSQDYSWTYEQY
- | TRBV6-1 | ASWRGDGYNEQF
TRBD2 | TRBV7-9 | ASSLLGLANNEQF
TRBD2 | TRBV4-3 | ASSQDRQREGHTGELF
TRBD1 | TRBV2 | ASSGGGDRGLNEQF
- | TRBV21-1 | ASSKEGTGTSGANVLT
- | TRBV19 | ASSIVAGGALDEQF
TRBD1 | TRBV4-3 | ASSQDRGQGASEQY
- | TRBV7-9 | ASSSLSDTQY
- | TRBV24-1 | ATSVGPDTQY
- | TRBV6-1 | LVAGLSSYEQY
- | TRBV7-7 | ASSFWPRADTQY
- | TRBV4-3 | ASSQDTSSYNEQF
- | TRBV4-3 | ASSRFIGYNEQF
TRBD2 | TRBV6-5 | ASSLTSGSTGELF
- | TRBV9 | ASSGRAGVHTEAF
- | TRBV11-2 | ASSLDVASSYNEQF
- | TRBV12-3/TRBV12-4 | ASSLGATMYNEQF
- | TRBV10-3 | AISEYQSGANVLT
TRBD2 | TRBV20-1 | SAKAGGPYNEQF
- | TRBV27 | ASSLSPVNQPQH
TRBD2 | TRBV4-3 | ASSPGGAYTGELF
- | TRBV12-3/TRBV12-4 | ASPGPTYGYT
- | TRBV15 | ATSRDTSTDTQY
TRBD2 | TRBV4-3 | ASSQDSSGSSYNEQF
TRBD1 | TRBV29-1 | SVAYRGGTEAF
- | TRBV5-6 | ASSLLTYEQY
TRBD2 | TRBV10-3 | AISAGEYTQETQY
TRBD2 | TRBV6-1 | ASMGGLEETQY
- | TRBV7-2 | ASSLAGVRSYEQY
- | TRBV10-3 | AISPGVGETQY
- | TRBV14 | ASSQNPTRAF
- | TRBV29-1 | SVVTYFNEKLF
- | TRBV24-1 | ATSDLQAGQETQY
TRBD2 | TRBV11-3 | ASSLEGSGYNEQF
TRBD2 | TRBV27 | ASSYSGSSYNEQF
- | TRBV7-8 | ASSLAGNRIEAF
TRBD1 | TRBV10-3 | AISQSGTDSTDTQY
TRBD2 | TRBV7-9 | ASSSVQGTSGLKQF
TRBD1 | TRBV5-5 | ASSWGQFDQPQH
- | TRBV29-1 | SVGWTDGNTEAF
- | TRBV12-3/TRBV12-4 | ASSLRPTGRSNEKLF
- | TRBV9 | ASSFYAYGNYGYT
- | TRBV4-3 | ASSQEEQGRYGYT
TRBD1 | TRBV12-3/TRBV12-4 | ASTAGGRGYT